Described below is a single TCR beta chain sequence and its context. The antigen it recognizes is unknown. No base-level quality is on record; no much larger clone is a single base apart. Its CDR3 holds 15 amino acids, cysteine through phenylalanine. CDR3 DNA is the only sequence kept; it has 45 bases, read in frame from the first base. Trimming leaves V shorter by 3 bases and J shorter by 2 bases, with the junction holding 4 bases beyond the gene matches. CDR1 and CDR2 are drawn from the germline V gene: SGHAT, FQNNGV. Taken with the paper, the label for treatment or condition translates to: oral pan-JAK inhibitor, 5-10 mg twice daily. From alopecia areata patients, peripheral blood was collected along with lesional scalp punch biopsies. PBMCs were separated by density centrifugation and stained for CD3, CD4 and CD8, after which CD4+ and CD8+ T cells were sorted on a FACSAria. These data come from a study of CD8+ T cells in alopecia areata listed by TCRdb under 2018. With respect to the entire study: Treated patients were enrolled in an open-label pilot trial of oral tofacitinib at 5 to 10 mg twice daily for moderate-to-severe alopecia areata. Clonality in the scalp was compared among normal scalp (n=4), patchy alopecia areata scalp (n=8), and alopecia totalis/universalis scalp (n=8). In treated patients, disease severity was measured using the SALT score, which gives the percentage of scalp surface area affected. In both human patients and the C3H/HeJ mouse model, the study applied high-throughput TCRbeta sequencing to look at T cell clonal expansion in alopecia areata. Patients on tofacitinib were biopsied at baseline and after 4 and 24 weeks of treatment, and several of the patients also had a later scalp biopsy. Human TCRbeta sequencing covered scalp tissue and sorted CD4+ and CD8+ peripheral blood T cells from patchy and totalis/universalis alopecia areata patients and healthy controls. Patients received tofacitinib for 6 to 18 months and were then followed off drug for 6 months to check for delayed response and recurrence. RNA was extracted with the PAXgene miRNA kit for fixed scalp, the miRNeasy kit for PBMCs, and the RNeasy kit for mouse skin. TCRbeta CDR3 regions were amplified by immunoSEQ multiplex PCR using 35 Vbeta forward and 13 Jbeta reverse primers.

General study outcomes and caveats: During tofacitinib treatment, many expanded lesional clones stuck around in both scalp and blood, and this persistence may partly explain why relapse happens after treatment is stopped. Shared TCR sequences between patients were less evident than in mice, which may be partly attributable to HLA diversity in the patient population. Tofacitinib significantly lowered scalp clonality and the number of expanded CD8+ clones among the top 100 scalp clones. Unlike mouse skin, which is dominated by gammadelta T cells, normal human skin has resident alphabeta T cells that are also sequenced, and this complicates analysis of the scalp TCR repertoire. Because the treated cohort was small and included a single nonresponder, larger studies are needed to assess links between baseline CD8+ expansion and response. Higher clonality and more expanded CD8+ clones were observed in lesional scalp than in normal scalp, particularly in alopecia totalis/universalis, a finding suggestive of antigenic drive.

The library was built by means of the immunoSEQ multiplex PCR assay. RNA was extracted from all samples and reverse transcribed into cDNA as template for TCR sequencing. SuperScript III was used to make first-strand cDNA, primed with a 2:1 mix of oligo-dT and random hexamers. A synthetic immune receptor repertoire was used to gauge amplification bias, and whatever bias remained was removed computationally. Processing in the source paper ran as follows. Raw reads were preprocessed to remove errors, and CDR3 was defined according to IMGT conventions as the region from the conserved cysteine to phenylalanine. Clonality was computed as 1 minus the Shannon entropy, with the entropy normalized by log2 of the number of productive unique TCRs. Whether each scalp clone was CD4 or CD8 was inferred by checking scalp TCRbeta sequences against the CD4 and CD8 repertoires from sorted blood. TCRdb limited this immuneACCESS table to in-frame rearrangements with V and J called. A share of clones is missing; checked studies link under half to unresolved V genes, and the rest is unexplained. That table supplies the V and J calls and clone size; D and trimming were determined from the DNA. The sample profile shows roughly 280,000 clones; around 64% of them were found once. The top ten clonotypes cover roughly 0.93% of the sample.

The sequences come from CD4+ T cells sorted from blood, collected at approximately week 52, from a patient treated with tofacitinib. This chain joins TRBV11-2 to TRBJ2-5; the junction holds 9 bases that match TRBD2. The receptor's source is a human donor with alopecia areata. The CDR3 in this case is CASSFLAGIQETQYF. The DNA sequence is TGTGCCAGCAGCTTCCTAGCGGGGATACAAGAGACCCAGTACTTC. Beyond the CDR3, the reference TRBV11-2 and TRBJ2-5 genes provide the residues; the full variable domain reads: EAGVAQSPRYKIIEKRQSVAFWCNPISGHATLYWYQQILGQGPKLLIQFQNNGVVDDSQLPKDRFSAERLKGVDSTLKIQPAKLEDSAVYLCASSFLAGIQETQYFGPGTRLLVL.